This T cell receptor beta chain is from a study of blood T cell repertoires in COVID-19 (TCRdb year 2020). As for the study more broadly: The collaborator samples originated in the United States, Italy and Spain and spanned the acute and convalescent phases of COVID-19. The prospective study material was composed of cDNA or gDNA derived from T cells, B-cell-depleted T cells, or PBMCs. Deeply sampled blood TCRbeta repertoires from subjects exposed to, actively infected with, or recovered from COVID-19 were included in the dataset. The repertoires were released in a freely available public database meant as a resource for research on the immune response to SARS-CoV-2. The samples were drawn from two sources: the first 160 participants of the ongoing ImmuneRACE study, and 950 to 1,500 subjects contributed by 6 global collaborators. The sample metadata nearly always contained a de-identified subject ID, COVID-19 status, age in years and sex. Where available, HLA class I and class II types were taken from metadata supplied by the sample provider and were not determined by assay-based typing. The paper's findings and limits, for the study overall: Clinical and demographic metadata were provided uncurated, with the amount varying by source and participant.

Details on this clone: No antigen is known for it. No much larger clone is present one base from it, and per-base qualities are unavailable.

The immunoSEQ Assay, a bias-controlled multiplex PCR, was used to amplify TCRbeta CDR3 regions from genomic DNA. The source study handled its data this way. The number of nucleated cells in each sample was estimated by amplification of reference gene primers within the assay. To quantify the absolute abundance of each unique TCRbeta CDR3 rearrangement, sequence reads were collapsed and filtered. Productive Simpson clonality was computed per sample as the square root of Simpson's diversity index over productive rearrangements. Held by TCRdb, this immuneACCESS table contains in-frame sequences only and omits some clones. Under half of the omission traces to an unresolved V gene where checked; the cause of the rest is unknown. That table gives V, J and clone size, and the DNA gave D and trimming. The sample data list a few hundred thousand clones, and around 85% of these were observed just once. The ten largest clones capture about 4.2% of the sample.

In the prospective study, participants were about 18 to 100 years old, resided in 24 geographic areas of the United States, and were enrolled through a virtual design. Cohort assignment in the prospective study relied on participant-reported clinical history from a screening survey and a study questionnaire. Mobile phlebotomists in the prospective study collected whole blood, serum and a nasopharyngeal or oropharyngeal swab from every participant. Participants in the prospective study had the option to provide additional blood draws and questionnaires over a 2-month period. Prospective study blood samples were shipped either frozen or at room temperature before DNA extraction. Reading from cysteine to phenylalanine, the CDR3 counts 15 amino acids. CDR3 DNA only is kept here, 45 bases in frame from base 1. The V and J ends are trimmed by 1 base and 2 bases, leaving 10 bases between them. The germline V gene encodes CDR1 LGHNA and CDR2 YSLEER.

The sequenced material came from PBMCs or T cells enriched from blood (not recorded which). This clonotype was obtained from a woman in her thirties or forties with acute COVID-19. The receptor chain draws on TRBV4-3 and TRBJ2-3; TRBD2 might be the D gene, on 5 matching bases. The CDR3 loop reads CASSQVLGITDTQYF. Read as DNA, the sequence is TGCGCCAGCAGCCAAGTACTAGGAATCACAGATACGCAGTATTTT.